Below are 12 T cell receptor beta chains sequenced from a single sample in a study of cytomegalovirus exposure and HLA in healthy donors. The study ran its PCR with 60 Vbeta and 13 Jbeta primers. Profiling relied on immunoSEQ multiplex PCR, and the TCRdb table lists in-frame clones only, not all of them. The profile covers about 140,000 clones, with 73% appearing a single time and around 15% taken by the ten largest. Material for sequencing was PBMCs. These receptors originate from a human donor in good health.

This chain joins TRBV7-6 and TRBJ2-1; 14 bases line up with TRBD2. Germline V gives CDR1 SGHVS, CDR2 FNYEAQ. This CDR3 is built from 15 residues. Trimming cost V 4 bases and J 9 bases; bases outside gene matches: 5. CDR3 coding DNA: TGTGCCAGCAGCTCGACTAGCGGGGGGGCTTCTGAGCAGTTCTTC. Translated, it gives CASSSTSGGASEQFF.

This clone came up a few times. V gene TRBV19 combines with J gene TRBJ1-2; maybe TRBD1 (5 bases). The CDR3 consists of 15 residues. CDR1 is LNHDA and CDR2 is SQIVND in the germline V gene (reference sequence). Trimming removed 2 bases at V and 3 bases at J, with 13 bases between. In nucleotides, the CDR3 is TGTGCCAGTAGTATACCGGGGGGATTGGACTATGGCTACACCTTC. Amino acid sequence: CASSIPGGLDYGYTF.

Points on this clone: Its ends do not fully match the called genes, so a read error is possible. The V and J genes are TRBV7-9 and TRBJ2-5; 11 nucleotides align to TRBD2. The germline V gene has CDR1 SEHNR and CDR2 FQNEAQ (reference sequence). The CDR3 runs 19 residues. CDR3 protein: CSSSLATSGSYGGEETQYF. The DNA of the CDR3 is TGTTCCAGCAGCTTAGCCACTAGCGGGAGCTACGGAGGGGAAGAGACCCAGTACTTC.

This chain uses TRBV7-9 with TRBJ2-1; D is unresolved. Germline lookup yields CDR1 SEHNR and CDR2 FQNEAQ (reference sequence). V was cut by 0 bases and J by 4 bases, with 7 bases left in between. The CDR3 has 14 amino acids. CDR3 nucleotide sequence: TGTGCCAGCAGCTTAGCCCAACAGTACAATGAGCAGTTCTTC. Encoded protein: CASSLAQQYNEQFF.

This chain connects TRBV5-6 to TRBJ1-1; D remains unclear. Trimming removed 5 bases at V and 6 bases at J, with 20 bases between. The CDR3 contains 15 residues. CDR1 is SGHDT and CDR2 is YYEEEE in the germline V gene. The CDR3 here is CASSPRTGRTSEAFF. CDR3 nucleotides: TGTGCCAGCAGTCCGCGCACTGGGAGAACATCTGAAGCTTTCTTT.

This chain uses TRBV11-2 with TRBJ2-5, with 9 bases aligning to TRBD2. The CDR3 extends over 15 amino acids. J gave up 5 bases and V 1 base, and 5 bases lay outside the gene matches. Looked up from germline, CDR1 is SGHAT and CDR2 is FQNNGV. CDR3 coding DNA: TGTGCCAGCAGCTTAGTTTTCCTAGCGGGGGAGACCCAGTACTTC. Amino acids: CASSLVFLAGETQYF.

In DNA, the CDR3 is TGCGCCAGCAGCTTGGCGGTGAGCTCTGGGGCCAACGTCCTGACTTTC. Translated: CASSLAVSSGANVLTF. The chain recombines TRBV5-1 with TRBJ2-6, with D uncertain. Germline CDR1 reads SGHRS; CDR2 reads YFSETQ. Trimming pared 0 bases from V and 0 bases from J, leaving 7 bases between. This CDR3 is built from 16 residues.

The V and J genes are TRBV19 and TRBJ1-2; unclear D gene. V was clipped by 7 bases and J by 5 bases, with 14 bases between them. Germline CDR1 and CDR2: LNHDA and SQIVND (reference sequence). The CDR3 is 13 amino acids. Here the CDR3 DNA reads TGTGCCAGTACCCCGCAGGCAGCATATGGCTACACCTTC. It specifies CASTPQAAYGYTF. The whole variable domain, filled in from reference TRBV19 and TRBJ1-2, reads DGGITQSPKYLFRKEGQNVTLSCEQNLNHDAMYWYRQDPGQGLRLIYYSQIVNDFQKGDIAEGYSVSREKKESFPLTVTSAQKNPTAFYLCASTPQAAYGYTFGSGTRLTVV.

The gene calls are TRBV10-3 and TRBJ1-1; TRBD1 matches 7 bases. J was trimmed by 1 base and V by 4 bases; bases with no gene match: 3. CDR1 ENHRY and CDR2 SYGVKD come from the germline V gene. This CDR3 comprises 14 residues. The chain's CDR3 is CAISAGQSNTEAFF. The CDR3 bases are TGTGCCATCAGTGCGGGACAGTCGAACACTGAAGCTTTCTTT.

This clone has just a few counts. This chain joins TRBV29-1 and TRBJ1-5; 9 bases line up with TRBD1. The germline gives CDR1 SQVTM, CDR2 ANQGSEA. The CDR3 spans 12 residues. Losses at the gene ends were 6 bases for V and 5 bases for J; bases not matched to a gene: 2. CDR3 nucleotide sequence: TGCAGCGTGGGACAGGGAGATCAGCCCCAGCATTTT. This translates into CSVGQGDQPQHF. Together with reference TRBV29-1 and TRBJ1-5, the CDR3 gives the full variable domain: SAVISQKPSRDICQRGTSLTIQCQVDSQVTMMFWYRQQPGQSLTLIATANQGSEATYESGFVIDKFPISRPNLTFSTLTVSNMSPEDSSIYLCSVGQGDQPQHFGDGTRLSIL.

The V call is TRBV28, the J call TRBJ2-5, with TRBD1 matching 9 bases. V dropped 5 bases and J dropped 5; count of bases not matched to a gene: 6. Germline values: CDR1 MDHEN, CDR2 SYDVKM. This CDR3 is 14 amino acids long. This CDR3 is CASSPLGQGETQYF. CDR3 sequence (DNA): TGTGCCAGCAGTCCCCTAGGACAGGGGGAGACCCAGTACTTC.

This clone was observed a few times. The chain uses TRBV5-5 and TRBJ2-6; the D is unclear. V lost 7 bases and J lost 0, with 11 bases in between. Germline loops: CDR1 SGHKS, CDR2 YYEKEE (reference sequence). The CDR3 has 15 amino acids. The CDR3 reads CASARSGSGANVLTF. Written as DNA, the CDR3 is TGTGCCAGCGCACGGTCCGGCTCTGGGGCCAACGTCCTGACTTTC.